This TCR beta chain was captured by sequencing in a study of cytomegalovirus exposure and HLA in healthy donors. The CDR3 consists of 16 residues. CDR1 is SGHNT and CDR2 is YYREEE in the germline V gene (reference sequence). V shed 2 bases and J 10 bases; nucleotides not matched to a gene: 12. The PCR was carried out with 60 Vbeta primers and 13 Jbeta primers. TCRdb's table, derived via immunoSEQ multiplex PCR, lists solely in-frame clones and lacks some. The sample yields about 100,000 clones, 60% to 85% seen once. The sequenced sample was PBMCs. The clonotype originates from a female donor in good health and CMV-seropositive. The genes are TRBV5-4 and TRBJ1-6, with TRBD1 matching over 7 bases. CDR3 nucleotides: TGTGCCAGCAGCTTACGGACAGGAGGTACGGGGTCACCCCTCCACTTT. Translation gives CASSLRTGGTGSPLHF.